This is a list of T cell receptor beta chains from one sample in a study of T cell repertoires in cytomegalovirus infection. Their specific antigens are unknown. TCRdb fed the reads into MiXCR, producing one record per CDR3 protein. This repertoire shows 800,000 to 950,000 distinct CDR3 sequences, approximately 32% found once; its top ten account for around 11%. Sequenced here: cultured CD8+ T cells from PBMCs, sampled from culture after CMV antigen stimulation. The receptors originated from a human donor in good health (CMV status not recorded). Some clones in this sample may be carry-over from other donors' samples. Each CDR3 is given with its conserved first and last residue. D genes are given only for firm matches. Clone size is not always given. Where it is, it says once, few, many or a class for expanded clones.

clone size: few
D gene: .
J gene: TRBJ2-7
V gene: TRBV7-2
CDR3 DNA: TGTGCCAGCAGCTTAGAGCACCAGATAAACTACGAGCAGTACTTC
CDR3 protein: CASSLEHQINYEQYF

clone size: many
D gene: .
J gene: TRBJ1-1
V gene: TRBV7-8
CDR3 DNA: TGTGCCAGCAGACTAGGGACTGGGACTGAAGCTTTCTTT
CDR3 protein: CASRLGTGTEAFF

clone size: few
D gene: .
J gene: TRBJ2-3
V gene: TRBV11-3
CDR3 DNA: TGTGCCAGCAGCCCATACTCAGAGGGGGGAGATACGCAGTATTTT
CDR3 protein: CASSPYSEGGDTQYF

clone size: .
D gene: .
J gene: TRBJ1-1
V gene: TRBV4-1
CDR3 DNA: TGCGCCAGCAGCCAAGATGAACAGGGAGCGAACACTGAAGCTTTCTTT
CDR3 protein: CASSQDEQGANTEAFF

clone size: .
D gene: .
J gene: TRBJ2-1
V gene: TRBV19
CDR3 DNA: TGTGCCAGTAGTATACCCGGGACTTACTCCTACAATGAGCAGTTCTTC
CDR3 protein: CASSIPGTYSYNEQFF

clone size: few
D gene: TRBD1
J gene: TRBJ1-1
V gene: TRBV7-9
CDR3 DNA: TGTGCCGGACGGACAGGGGGAGTGAACACTGAAGCTTTCTTT
CDR3 protein: CAGRTGGVNTEAFF

clone size: many
D gene: TRBD2
J gene: TRBJ2-5
V gene: TRBV7-9
CDR3 DNA: TGTGCCAGCAGCCTCCGACTAGCGGAAGAGACCCAGTACTTC
CDR3 protein: CASSLRLAEETQYF

clone size: many
D gene: .
J gene: TRBJ2-7
V gene: TRBV6-1
CDR3 DNA: TGTGCCAGCAGCCGGCGATCCTACGAGCAGTACTTC
CDR3 protein: CASSRRSYEQYF

clone size: .
D gene: .
J gene: TRBJ1-2
V gene: TRBV9
CDR3 DNA: TGTGCCAGCAGAGCCGGGACGTCCTTGGTCTATGGCTACACCTTC
CDR3 protein: CASRAGTSLVYGYTF

clone size: many
D gene: TRBD1
J gene: TRBJ1-6
V gene: TRBV7-4
CDR3 DNA: TGTGCCAGCAGCTTTGCCTTCCCGGGACAGTTCTCTTCACCCCTCCACTTT
CDR3 protein: CASSFAFPGQFSSPLHF

clone size: once
D gene: .
J gene: TRBJ1-1
V gene: TRBV13
CDR3 DNA: TGTGCCAGCAGCCGGGGAGACAGAGGCGAAGCTTTCTTT
CDR3 protein: CASSRGDRGEAFF

clone size: many
D gene: .
J gene: TRBJ2-4
V gene: TRBV4-1
CDR3 DNA: TGCGCCAGCAGCCAGACAGACTTAGCCAAAAACATTCAGTACTTC
CDR3 protein: CASSQTDLAKNIQYF

clone size: few
D gene: .
J gene: TRBJ1-1
V gene: TRBV5-5
CDR3 DNA: TGTGCCAGCAGCCGGGGGGCTCGGAGCGCTGAAGCTTTCTTT
CDR3 protein: CASSRGARSAEAFF

clone size: .
D gene: TRBD2
J gene: TRBJ2-5
V gene: TRBV12-3/TRBV12-4
CDR3 DNA: TGTGCCAACAGCTCGGGACTAGCCCTCTGGGGGACCCAGTACTTC
CDR3 protein: CANSSGLALWGTQYF

clone size: few
D gene: .
J gene: TRBJ2-7
V gene: TRBV19
CDR3 DNA: TGTGCCAGTAGCGGGACACCTTCTTACGAGCAGTACTTC
CDR3 protein: CASSGTPSYEQYF

clone size: few
D gene: .
J gene: TRBJ2-3
V gene: TRBV20-1
CDR3 DNA: TGCAGCGCCCTCATGGGATCAACAGATACGCAGTATTTT
CDR3 protein: CSALMGSTDTQYF

clone size: many
D gene: TRBD2
J gene: TRBJ2-2
V gene: TRBV7-2
CDR3 DNA: TGTGCCAGCAGCCCCGGACTAGCCAGGAAGGAGCTGTTTTTT
CDR3 protein: CASSPGLARKELFF

clone size: .
D gene: .
J gene: TRBJ2-2
V gene: TRBV14
CDR3 DNA: TGTGCCAGCAGCCAAGCTCTCTGGGGCACCGGGGAGCTGTTTTTT
CDR3 protein: CASSQALWGTGELFF

clone size: .
D gene: .
J gene: TRBJ1-1
V gene: TRBV6-2/TRBV6-3
CDR3 DNA: TGTGCCAGCATTCAGACACCTGCCACTGAAGCTTTCTTT
CDR3 protein: CASIQTPATEAFF

clone size: .
D gene: TRBD2
J gene: TRBJ2-1
V gene: TRBV10-3
CDR3 DNA: TGTGCCATCAGTGAGAAACGAGCGGGGGGGTACTACAATGAGCAGTTCTTC
CDR3 protein: CAISEKRAGGYYNEQFF

clone size: .
D gene: .
J gene: TRBJ1-2
V gene: TRBV27
CDR3 DNA: TGTGCCAGCAGTTTAACGGTGGGCGCCGGCTATGGCTACACCTTC
CDR3 protein: CASSLTVGAGYGYTF

clone size: few
D gene: TRBD1
J gene: TRBJ1-2
V gene: TRBV19
CDR3 DNA: TGTGCCAGTACCGAGACAGGGGACTATGGCTACACCTTC
CDR3 protein: CASTETGDYGYTF

clone size: few
D gene: .
J gene: TRBJ1-5
V gene: TRBV27
CDR3 DNA: TGTGCCAGCAGTTTAGGGGGGTGGCCCCAGCATTTT
CDR3 protein: CASSLGGWPQHF

clone size: .
D gene: .
J gene: TRBJ2-6
V gene: TRBV29-1
CDR3 DNA: TGCAGCGTTGAAGAGTTTGCTGGGGCCAACGTCCTGACTTTC
CDR3 protein: CSVEEFAGANVLTF

clone size: few
D gene: .
J gene: TRBJ1-4
V gene: TRBV28
CDR3 DNA: TGTGCCAGCAGTTTAGGGGGGGAGGATGAAAAACTGTTTTTT
CDR3 protein: CASSLGGEDEKLFF

clone size: .
D gene: TRBD2
J gene: TRBJ2-3
V gene: TRBV12-3/TRBV12-4
CDR3 DNA: TGTGCCAGCACCATAGCGGGTGAGACAGATACGCAGTATTTT
CDR3 protein: CASTIAGETDTQYF

clone size: many
D gene: .
J gene: TRBJ1-1
V gene: TRBV19
CDR3 DNA: TGTGCCAGTAGTGGGGAAGCGGCTGAAGCTTTCTTT
CDR3 protein: CASSGEAAEAFF

clone size: .
D gene: .
J gene: TRBJ1-2
V gene: TRBV20-1
CDR3 DNA: TGCAGTGGACTGGGTCCGTATGGCTACACCTTC
CDR3 protein: CSGLGPYGYTF

clone size: .
D gene: TRBD1
J gene: TRBJ2-5
V gene: TRBV6-1
CDR3 DNA: TGTGCCAGCAGGGGCAGGGGGCCAGAGACCCAGTACTTC
CDR3 protein: CASRGRGPETQYF

clone size: many
D gene: .
J gene: TRBJ1-2
V gene: TRBV7-8
CDR3 DNA: TGTGCCAGCAGCTCCAGGGCCACCTTATATGGCTACACCTTC
CDR3 protein: CASSSRATLYGYTF

clone size: few
D gene: .
J gene: TRBJ1-5
V gene: TRBV27
CDR3 DNA: TGTGCCAGCCGACAAGATACAGGGCCCCAGCATTTT
CDR3 protein: CASRQDTGPQHF

clone size: .
D gene: TRBD1
J gene: TRBJ1-1
V gene: TRBV27
CDR3 DNA: TGTGCCAGCAAGATCGACAGGGGTGACACTGAAGCTTTCTTT
CDR3 protein: CASKIDRGDTEAFF

clone size: .
D gene: .
J gene: TRBJ1-1
V gene: TRBV14
CDR3 DNA: TGTGCCAGCAGCCATTCGAGGGTTGGGAACACTGAAGCTTTCTTT
CDR3 protein: CASSHSRVGNTEAFF

clone size: few
D gene: .
J gene: TRBJ2-7
V gene: TRBV4-1
CDR3 DNA: TGCGCCAGCAGCCAAGGACGGGACACCTCCTACGAGCAGTACTTC
CDR3 protein: CASSQGRDTSYEQYF

clone size: .
D gene: .
J gene: TRBJ2-1
V gene: TRBV27
CDR3 DNA: TGTGCCACGGTGTGGGGGGAGAATGAGCAGTTCTTC
CDR3 protein: CATVWGENEQFF

clone size: .
D gene: .
J gene: TRBJ1-3
V gene: TRBV7-9
CDR3 DNA: TGTGCCAGCAGCTCGGCAGGAGTGATCTTCTCTGGAAACACCATATATTTT
CDR3 protein: CASSSAGVIFSGNTIYF

clone size: .
D gene: .
J gene: TRBJ1-1
V gene: TRBV7-9
CDR3 DNA: TGTGCCAGCAGCCCCCCGGATGGGGCTGAAGCTTTCTTT
CDR3 protein: CASSPPDGAEAFF

clone size: .
D gene: .
J gene: TRBJ2-4
V gene: TRBV20-1
CDR3 DNA: TGCAGTGCTAGGCAGGGGCGACTAGCCAAAAACATTCAGTACTTC
CDR3 protein: CSARQGRLAKNIQYF

clone size: .
D gene: TRBD1
J gene: TRBJ2-3
V gene: TRBV15
CDR3 DNA: TGTGCCACCAACACGGACCGGGACAGACTAATCACAGATACGCAGTATTTT
CDR3 protein: CATNTDRDRLITDTQYF

clone size: many
D gene: .
J gene: TRBJ2-5
V gene: TRBV6-1
CDR3 DNA: TGTGCCAGCAGTGAGTCTTTCTGGGAGGAGACCCAGTACTTC
CDR3 protein: CASSESFWEETQYF

clone size: .
D gene: .
J gene: TRBJ1-5
V gene: TRBV19
CDR3 DNA: TGTGCCAGTAGTATAGGCACGGGCGTCGGGAATCAGCCCCAGCATTTT
CDR3 protein: CASSIGTGVGNQPQHF

clone size: .
D gene: TRBD1
J gene: TRBJ2-1
V gene: TRBV24-1
CDR3 DNA: TGTGCCACCAGTGACCCGGGACAGAGTAATGAGCAGTTCTTC
CDR3 protein: CATSDPGQSNEQFF

clone size: many
D gene: TRBD2
J gene: TRBJ2-3
V gene: TRBV7-6
CDR3 DNA: TGTGCCAGCAGCCCACCCGGGACTAGCCCCCTCACAGATACGCAGTATTTT
CDR3 protein: CASSPPGTSPLTDTQYF

clone size: few
D gene: .
J gene: TRBJ2-1
V gene: TRBV5-6
CDR3 DNA: TGTGCCAGCAGCTTGGGGGGACCCGGGGGCTACAATGAGCAGTTCTTC
CDR3 protein: CASSLGGPGGYNEQFF

clone size: once
D gene: TRBD1
J gene: TRBJ1-2
V gene: TRBV18
CDR3 DNA: TGTGCCAGCTCACCCGGGACAGGGGTTGGGAATGGCTACACCTTC
CDR3 protein: CASSPGTGVGNGYTF

clone size: few
D gene: TRBD1
J gene: TRBJ2-1
V gene: TRBV20-1
CDR3 DNA: TGCAGTGCTAGGGGATACACAGGGGCTCTTTACAATGAGCAGTTCTTC
CDR3 protein: CSARGYTGALYNEQFF

clone size: once
D gene: TRBD1
J gene: TRBJ1-2
V gene: TRBV12-3/TRBV12-4
CDR3 DNA: TGTGCCAACCTGGACAGGGATGGTGGCTACACCTTC
CDR3 protein: CANLDRDGGYTF

clone size: few
D gene: .
J gene: TRBJ2-1
V gene: TRBV7-6
CDR3 DNA: TGTGCCAGCAGCCCACGAGGTCTCAACAATGAGCAGTTCTTC
CDR3 protein: CASSPRGLNNEQFF

clone size: .
D gene: .
J gene: TRBJ2-1
V gene: TRBV19
CDR3 DNA: TGTGCCACCATGACTAGATCTGAGCAGTTCTTC
CDR3 protein: CATMTRSEQFF

clone size: .
D gene: .
J gene: TRBJ2-2
V gene: TRBV12-5
CDR3 DNA: TGTGCTAGTGGAGCAGGGGGGCCTAACACCGGGGAGCTGTTTTTT
CDR3 protein: CASGAGGPNTGELFF

clone size: .
D gene: .
J gene: TRBJ2-4
V gene: TRBV25-1
CDR3 DNA: TGTGCCAGCAGTGAGCACATTCAGTACTTC
CDR3 protein: CASSEHIQYF

clone size: few
D gene: .
J gene: TRBJ2-7
V gene: TRBV12-3/TRBV12-4
CDR3 DNA: TGTGCCAGCAGTCCACATGGGGTGAACTACGAGCAGTACTTC
CDR3 protein: CASSPHGVNYEQYF

clone size: many
D gene: .
J gene: TRBJ2-2
V gene: TRBV7-6
CDR3 DNA: TGTGCCAGCAGCTACGGAGGGGTAGGGTCCGGGGAGCTGTTTTTT
CDR3 protein: CASSYGGVGSGELFF